A selection of T cell receptor beta chains follows, all from one sample in a study of blood T cells in healthy people across ages. Each CDR3 protein is one row after TCRdb ran MiXCR on the 5' RACE reads. In the table there are fewer than 950,000 distinct CDR3 sequences, roughly 40% of which are singletons. Source material: blood. The receptors derive from a young man in good health. CDR3s include the opening cysteine and the closing phenylalanine or tryptophan. Each record gives: clone size, D gene, J gene, V gene, CDR3 protein, CDR3 DNA. D genes are given only for firm matches. Expanded clones get a size class; other rows say once, few or many, or leave the size out.

>few|-|TRBJ2-3|TRBV7-2
CASSVGQRNTQYF
TGTGCCAGCAGCGTGGGGCAGCGAAATACGCAGTATTTT
>few|-|TRBJ2-1|TRBV7-2
CASSLEGPSYNEQFF
TGTGCCAGCAGCTTAGAAGGCCCCTCCTACAATGAGCAGTTCTTC
>-|-|TRBJ2-1|TRBV28
CASRPTGRGVNEQFF
TGTGCCAGCAGGCCGACAGGCCGAGGGGTCAATGAGCAGTTCTTC
>few|TRBD1|TRBJ1-1|TRBV20-1
CSAIRTGATEAFF
TGCAGTGCTATACGGACAGGGGCCACTGAAGCTTTCTTT
>-|TRBD2|TRBJ2-5|TRBV29-1
CSVVGSRAGSRNKQYF
TGCAGCGTTGTGGGGTCCAGAGCGGGATCCCGCAATAAGCAGTACTTC
>once|-|TRBJ2-1|TRBV20-1
CSAPDPKSYNEQFF
TGCAGTGCTCCCGACCCAAAATCCTACAATGAGCAGTTCTTC
>-|TRBD2|TRBJ2-2|TRBV19
CASSIGGWTNTGELFF
TGTGCCAGTAGTATCGGGGGGTGGACTAACACCGGGGAGCTGTTTTTT
>-|-|TRBJ2-7|TRBV4-3
CASSREPGYEQYF
TGCGCCAGCAGCCGAGAACCCGGATACGAGCAGTACTTC
>few|-|TRBJ1-2|TRBV6-2/TRBV6-3
CASAHRMANYGYTF
TGTGCCAGCGCACATAGGATGGCTAACTATGGCTACACCTTC
>-|TRBD1|TRBJ2-2|TRBV30
CAWRNTGGHGELFF
TGTGCCTGGCGTAACACAGGGGGGCACGGGGAGCTGTTTTTT
>few|TRBD2|TRBJ2-2|TRBV19
CASSIKGGGGDPGELFF
TGTGCCAGTAGTATAAAGGGCGGCGGGGGGGATCCCGGGGAGCTGTTTTTT
>few|TRBD1|TRBJ1-6|TRBV9
CASSVVGTGNSPLHF
TGTGCCAGCAGCGTAGTGGGGACAGGGAATTCACCCCTCCACTTT
>few|-|TRBJ1-1|TRBV12-3/TRBV12-4
CASRSDVQSDTEAFF
TGTGCCAGCAGGTCCGATGTTCAGTCGGACACTGAAGCTTTCTTT
>many|-|TRBJ2-5|TRBV14
CASSQVLETQYF
TGTGCCAGCAGCCAAGTTCTGGAGACCCAGTACTTC
>-|-|TRBJ2-2|TRBV6-1
CAAGIGNTGELFF
TGTGCCGCTGGAATAGGGAACACCGGGGAGCTGTTTTTT
>-|-|TRBJ2-4|TRBV29-1
CSVEGDSGAKNIQYF
TGCAGCGTTGAAGGGGATAGCGGAGCCAAAAACATTCAGTACTTC
>few|-|TRBJ2-1|TRBV20-1
CSARDRVFSGQFF
TGCAGTGCTAGAGACCGGGTGTTCTCGGGGCAGTTCTTC
>many|-|TRBJ2-7|TRBV29-1
CSVAGPTSYEQYF
TGCAGCGTTGCCGGACCCACGTCCTACGAGCAGTACTTC
>once|-|TRBJ1-5|TRBV12-3/TRBV12-4
CASSLREGRNQPQHF
TGTGCCAGCAGTCTGCGGGAGGGACGCAATCAGCCCCAGCATTTT
>-|TRBD1|TRBJ2-1|TRBV9
CASSGGDRADLSYNEQFF
TGTGCCAGCAGCGGAGGGGACAGGGCCGATTTGTCCTACAATGAGCAGTTCTTC
>-|TRBD1|TRBJ1-1|TRBV6-2/TRBV6-3
CASSFTIPDREAFF
TGTGCCAGCAGTTTCACAATACCGGACAGGGAAGCTTTCTTT
>few|-|TRBJ2-1|TRBV9
CASSVDDSGLIGEQFF
TGTGCCAGCAGCGTAGATGATAGCGGCCTCATCGGTGAGCAGTTCTTC
>-|-|TRBJ2-3|TRBV4-3
CASSQVAADTDTQYF
TGCGCCAGCAGCCAAGTGGCGGCAGACACAGATACGCAGTATTTT
>-|-|TRBJ2-7|TRBV2
CASGEQYF
TGTGCCAGCGGCGAGCAGTACTTC
>-|-|TRBJ1-1|TRBV2
CASSVDSYTEAFF
TGTGCCAGCAGTGTTGACAGCTACACTGAAGCTTTCTTT
>once|-|TRBJ2-1|TRBV20-1
CSAGDWGLVTKDYNEQFF
TGCAGTGCTGGAGATTGGGGTTTAGTGACCAAAGACTACAATGAGCAGTTCTTC
>few|-|TRBJ1-4|TRBV20-1
CSARDGGRYEKLFF
TGCAGTGCTAGAGATGGGGGGCGCTATGAAAAACTGTTTTTT
>-|-|TRBJ1-3|TRBV9
CASSVSTVTGNTIYF
TGTGCCAGCAGCGTATCGACGGTCACTGGAAACACCATATATTTT
>-|-|TRBJ2-1|TRBV4-2
CASSQERWGASYNEQFF
TGTGCCAGCAGCCAAGAGCGGTGGGGGGCCTCCTACAATGAGCAGTTCTTC
>few|-|TRBJ1-2|TRBV12-3/TRBV12-4
CASSLGREYGYTF
TGTGCCAGCAGTTTAGGCAGGGAGTATGGCTACACCTTC
>few|-|TRBJ2-7|TRBV6-1
CAGSRTPQGEQYF
TGTGCCGGGAGTAGGACCCCGCAGGGGGAGCAGTACTTC
>-|-|TRBJ1-1|TRBV25-1
CASSELGTEAFF
TGTGCCAGCAGTGAATTAGGCACTGAAGCTTTCTTT
>few|-|TRBJ1-2|TRBV10-3
CAIRLGWDSRRDYGYTF
TGTGCCATCAGATTAGGATGGGACTCCCGGCGCGACTATGGCTACACCTTC
>many|TRBD2|TRBJ2-7|TRBV20-1
CSAYSGVTYEQYF
TGCAGTGCTTATAGCGGGGTAACGTACGAGCAGTACTTC
>-|-|TRBJ2-7|TRBV6-2/TRBV6-3
CASSYSARAPYNEQYF
TGTGCCAGCAGTTACTCGGCACGGGCCCCCTACAATGAGCAGTACTTC
>-|TRBD2|TRBJ2-1|TRBV6-5
CASSYSSTSGSDEQFF
TGTGCCAGCAGTTACTCGAGTACTAGCGGTTCCGATGAGCAGTTCTTC
>-|-|TRBJ2-7|TRBV21-1
CASSKGDRASSYNEQYF
TGTGCCAGCAGCAAAGGTGATCGGGCGAGCTCCTACAATGAGCAGTACTTC
>few|-|TRBJ2-7|TRBV29-1
CSVEVSGSPYEQYF
TGCAGCGTTGAAGTGTCGGGATCCCCCTACGAGCAGTACTTC
>-|-|TRBJ2-7|TRBV5-5
CASSFNVVYEQYF
TGTGCCAGCAGCTTTAACGTCGTCTACGAGCAGTACTTC
>few|-|TRBJ1-6|TRBV20-1
CSARVGLWYNSPLHF
TGCAGTGCTAGAGTCGGTCTTTGGTATAATTCACCCCTCCACTTT
>many|-|TRBJ2-7|TRBV12-3/TRBV12-4
CASSWPETNEQYF
TGTGCCAGCAGTTGGCCCGAGACAAACGAGCAGTACTTC
>many|-|TRBJ2-3|TRBV7-2
CASSRLSTDTQYF
TGTGCCAGCAGCCGACTGAGCACAGATACGCAGTATTTT
>-|TRBD2|TRBJ2-5|TRBV12-3/TRBV12-4
CASSLARGDQETQYF
TGTGCCAGCAGTTTAGCACGGGGGGACCAAGAGACCCAGTACTTC
>few|-|TRBJ2-3|TRBV5-1
CASSLALRTDTQYF
TGCGCCAGCAGCTTGGCACTCCGCACAGATACGCAGTATTTT
>few|-|TRBJ1-1|TRBV10-3
CAISEYPGGMNTEAFF
TGTGCCATCAGTGAGTACCCTGGGGGCATGAACACTGAAGCTTTCTTT
>-|TRBD2|TRBJ2-3|TRBV5-1
CASSFRGGPLQDTQYF
TGCGCCAGCAGCTTTCGCGGGGGGCCCTTACAAGATACGCAGTATTTT
>many|-|TRBJ2-7|TRBV12-3/TRBV12-4
CASSFTAIEQYF
TGTGCCAGCAGTTTCACAGCGATCGAGCAGTACTTC
>many|-|TRBJ2-7|TRBV6-2/TRBV6-3
CASSYSITYEQYF
TGTGCCAGCAGTTACTCGATAACCTACGAGCAGTACTTC
>many|-|TRBJ2-1|TRBV9
CASSVRQNPNEQFF
TGTGCCAGCAGCGTAAGGCAAAACCCCAATGAGCAGTTCTTC
>few|-|TRBJ1-6|TRBV20-1
CSASSGQGTNSPLHF
TGCAGTGCTAGCAGCGGGCAGGGCACTAATTCACCCCTCCACTTT
>many|-|TRBJ2-5|TRBV5-1
CASSATNGFQETQYF
TGCGCCAGCAGCGCAACCAACGGGTTTCAAGAGACCCAGTACTTC
>-|TRBD2|TRBJ2-1|TRBV20-1
CSAQGGLAGGSSYNEQFF
TGCAGTGCACAGGGGGGACTAGCGGGGGGGAGCTCCTACAATGAGCAGTTCTTC
>many|TRBD2|TRBJ2-3|TRBV11-2
CASSLAAGGVADTQYF
TGTGCCAGCAGCTTAGCGGCCGGGGGGGTTGCAGATACGCAGTATTTT
>few|TRBD2|TRBJ2-3|TRBV29-1
CSAQTGTSGGTDTQYF
TGCAGCGCCCAGACGGGGACTAGCGGGGGGACAGATACGCAGTATTTT
>-|-|TRBJ2-1|TRBV20-1
CSASHHSGAYNEQFF
TGCAGTGCTAGTCACCATAGCGGAGCTTACAATGAGCAGTTCTTC